This TCR beta chain was identified in a study of T cell changes during pregnancy in multiple sclerosis (dated by TCRdb to the late 2010s). Turning to the overall study: The study examined how the T cell repertoire changed over the course of pregnancy in women with multiple sclerosis.

As regards this clone: No cognate antigen has been identified for it. Base qualities are not recorded, but no much larger clone differs from it by a single base.

V is cut by 1 base and J by 0 bases, and the space between the germline ends is 10 bases. Reading the germline V gene gives CDR1 SGHAT and CDR2 FQNNGV. Spanning cysteine to phenylalanine, the CDR3 consists of 15 amino acids. The only DNA kept is the CDR3, 45 bases in frame from the first base. The library was made by the immunoSEQ multiplex PCR assay. In its TCRdb copy, this immuneACCESS table keeps in-frame sequences only and misses some clones. Where compared with another copy, unresolved V genes explain less than half of these, and the others have no known cause. Here the sample has about 40,000 clones; 80% to 95% occur a single time. The ten largest clones represent 0.5% of the sample.

The rearranged segments are TRBV11-2 and TRBJ2-7; no confident D gene assignment can be made. The receptor was derived from a female donor in good health, enrolled as a control in a pregnancy study. Source: CD4+ T cells from peripheral blood mononuclear cells, taken in the second trimester of pregnancy. At the DNA level, the sequence is TGTGCCAGCAGCTTAGGGCAGATTATCTCCTACGAGCAGTACTTC. This yields the protein CASSLGQIISYEQYF.